This T cell receptor (beta chain) stems from a study of blood T cells in healthy people across ages. Overall study context: The capture of about one barcoded beta molecule per two T cells was achieved by template switching.

Study-level findings and limits: The authors considered diversity estimates from one million T cells to be underestimates. Naive and antigen-experienced cells were not separated, limiting conclusive comparison.

For the second PCR, which ran for 7 to 11 cycles, a sample-barcoded 5' primer and a J-beta primer mix were used. TCRdb called the 5' RACE reads again in MiXCR, with one record for every CDR3 protein. The table has about 1.1 million distinct CDR3 sequences, roughly two fifths seen once. The CDR3 has 14 amino acids. The ends were cut back, 6 bases at V and 1 base at J, with 13 bases in the middle. The V gene's germline CDR1 is DFQATT and CDR2 SNEGSKA (reference sequence). A few counts support this clonotype. The target antigen is unknown. The receptor comes from a man between 18 and 29 years old in good health. This chain connects TRBV20-1 to TRBJ1-5, with a weak D call TRBD1 (5 bases). Sequencing was done on a sample of blood. The chain's CDR3 is CSARSRVSNQPQHF. CDR3 DNA sequence: TGCAGTGCAAGAAGCAGGGTGAGCAATCAGCCCCAGCATTTT.